Reported below is one T cell receptor beta chain. V lost 2 bases to trimming and J lost 6 bases, with 11 bases between them. This CDR3 spans 13 amino acids. Germline CDR1 reads SGHNT; CDR2 reads YYREEE (reference sequence). The sample originates from a study of T cell responses to AZD1222 COVID-19 vaccine. TCRdb's copy holds only in-frame clones and misses some; the assay was immunoSEQ multiplex PCR. The sample has about 110,000 clones, 80% to 90% seen once; the top ten hold 4.4%. The clonotype originates from an adult who received the AZD1222 COVID-19 vaccine. The rearrangement uses TRBV5-4 and TRBJ1-2; possible D gene TRBD1, 5 bases. This material consisted of peripheral blood, taken 28 days after the second AZD1222 dose. The CDR3 loop is CASSFRVANGYTF. In nucleotides, the CDR3 is TGTGCCAGCAGCTTCAGGGTTGCCAATGGCTACACCTTC.